Listed below are T cell receptor beta chains from one sample, sequenced in a study of control samples from healthy donors and cancer patients. Assay: immunoSEQ multiplex PCR; the TCRdb copy retains only in-frame clones and omits some. There are about 140,000 clones in the sample; about 90% occur only once, and under 9% lies in the top ten. The sequenced sample consisted of blood. The receptors stem from a young man in good health. CDR3s include the opening cysteine and the closing phenylalanine or tryptophan. The D gene is left open where the match is weak. Expanded clones get a size class; other rows say once, few or many, or leave the size out.

D gene	J gene	clone size	V gene	CDR3 DNA	CDR3 protein
NA	TRBJ2-1	NA	TRBV5-1	TGCGCCAGCAGCTCCCTACCCGTCGACAGCCTCCGACACAATGAGCAGTTCTTC	CASSSLPVDSLRHNEQFF
TRBD2	TRBJ2-1	NA	TRBV6-5	TGTGCCACCGCCAGCGGGGGGGGATACAATGAGCAGTTCTTC	CATASGGGYNEQFF
TRBD2	TRBJ2-3	NA	TRBV6-5	TGTGCCAGCAGCGGGACTAGCGGGGGGTCGCAGTATTTT	CASSGTSGGSQYF
NA	TRBJ1-3	NA	TRBV6-5	TGTGCCAGCAGCGTGGAAAACACCATATATTTT	CASSVENTIYF
NA	TRBJ1-5	NA	TRBV3-1/TRBV3-2	TGTGCCAGCAGCCAGGGGGCCAGCAATCAGCCCCAGCATTTT	CASSQGASNQPQHF
TRBD1	TRBJ1-3	NA	TRBV6-5	TGTGCCAGCAGTTACTCCACAGGGGGCGGAAACACCATATATTTT	CASSYSTGGGNTIYF
TRBD2	TRBJ2-7	NA	TRBV10-3	TGTGCCATCAGTTTCGAGCGGGGGGCTCACTACGAGCAGTACTTC	CAISFERGAHYEQYF
NA	TRBJ1-1	NA	TRBV12-3/TRBV12-4	TGTGCCAGCAGTTTAGGGGAGAACACTGAAGCTTTCTTT	CASSLGENTEAFF
NA	TRBJ2-2	once	TRBV7-9	TGTGCCAGCAGCTTTTTGCCCGTGAACACCGGGGAGCTGTTTTTT	CASSFLPVNTGELFF
NA	TRBJ2-7	NA	TRBV28	TGTGCCAGCAGTCCAGACATAACCCTCATCGAGCAGTACTTC	CASSPDITLIEQYF
TRBD1	TRBJ1-1	few	TRBV10-3	TGTGCCATCAGTGAAGCCGGCCCAGGGGGTGAAGCTTTCTTT	CAISEAGPGGEAFF
NA	TRBJ1-1	NA	TRBV19	TGTGCCAGTATCTTTGTGGGGCAAGCTTTCTTT	CASIFVGQAFF
TRBD2	TRBJ2-7	NA	TRBV11-2	TGTGCCAGCAGCCCAGCGGGGGGACTAGCGCTTTACGAGCAGTACTTC	CASSPAGGLALYEQYF
NA	TRBJ1-1	NA	TRBV11-1	TGTGCCAGCAGCCCCGGCACGAACACTGAAGCTTTCTTT	CASSPGTNTEAFF
NA	TRBJ1-1	NA	TRBV1	TGCACCAGCGCGAAAGGCCCCGAAAGGGCCCCCACTGAAGCTTTCTTT	CTSAKGPERAPTEAFF
TRBD1	TRBJ2-7	NA	TRBV27	TGTGCCAGCAGTTTAGAGGACAGGGGGCAGGGCGAGCAGTACTTC	CASSLEDRGQGEQYF
NA	TRBJ2-7	NA	TRBV21-1	TGTGCCAGCAGCAAATCTCATCATCAATCGGAGCAGTACTTC	CASSKSHHQSEQYF
NA	TRBJ1-2	NA	TRBV28	TGTGCCAGCAGTTTCGTAGGTTATGGCTACGGCTTC	CASSFVGYGYGF
NA	TRBJ1-3	NA	TRBV2	TGTGCCAGCACGATAGGGACTGGAAACACCATATATTTT	CASTIGTGNTIYF
TRBD2	TRBJ2-7	NA	TRBV5-6	TGTGCCAGCAGCGCCCCAACCGGGACTAGCGGGGGGAGCTACGAGCAGTACTTC	CASSAPTGTSGGSYEQYF
NA	TRBJ1-4	few	TRBV29-1	TGCAGCGTTGAGGAGGGGGGGCCCGGGAAACTGTTTTTT	CSVEEGGPGKLFF